This passage covers 17 T cell receptor beta chains from one sample sequenced in a study of response to subunit inactivated influenza vaccine. MiXCR was run by TCRdb on the RT-PCR reads, yielding one entry per CDR3 protein. The data contain hundreds of thousands of distinct CDR3 sequences, approximately 13% of them singletons. The sequencing here drew on PBMCs from blood, taken 14 days before vaccination. The source of these receptors is a man over 45 who received an inactivated influenza vaccine.

The chain employs TRBV11-2 and TRBJ2-5, with a possible D match to TRBD1 (5 bases). The CDR3 totals 14 residues. V lost 4 bases, J lost 5 bases, and 14 bases lay in between. Germline loops: CDR1 SGHAT, CDR2 FQNNGV. CDR3 DNA: TGTGCCAGCAGCTCAGCAGGGTTGGAGGAGACCCAGTACTTC. It yields the protein CASSSAGLEETQYF.

The CDR3 DNA is TGTGCCAGCACTGAAAGGGGGACGAGGGGAGAGACCCAGTACTTC. Its translation: CASTERGTRGETQYF. The V call is TRBV28, the J call TRBJ2-5; TRBD1 might be the D (6 bases). V was shortened by 7 bases and J by 4 bases, with 19 bases between the two germline ends. There are 15 residues in the CDR3. Germline CDR1 reads MDHEN; CDR2 reads SYDVKM.

The sample holds a few counts of this clonotype. J is TRBJ2-2 and V is TRBV6-5, with 11 bases aligning to TRBD2. There are 17 residues in the CDR3. Germline CDR1 and CDR2: MNHEY and SVGAGI. The J segment lost 2 bases and the V segment lost 2 bases, leaving 4 bases of the junction unmatched. CDR3: CASSYGGLAVNTGELFF. For the CDR3, the DNA is TGTGCCAGCAGTTACGGGGGACTAGCGGTTAACACCGGGGAGCTGTTTTTT.

The J gene is TRBJ1-2, the V gene TRBV5-1; 10 bases are shared with TRBD1. The junction had 5 bases not matched to a gene; V was cut back by 0 bases and J by 3 bases. Germline V lookup: CDR1 SGHRS, CDR2 YFSETQ. This CDR3 comprises 16 residues. The CDR3 loop is CASSLGPGQGDYGYTF. CDR3 nucleotide sequence: TGCGCCAGCAGCTTGGGACCAGGACAGGGGGACTATGGCTACACCTTC.

Many counts were recorded for this clonotype. The rearrangement links TRBV6-5 to TRBJ2-7, with TRBD2 identical over 7 bases. V trimming: 0 bases; J trimming: 5 bases; junction bases outside the gene matches: 1. CDR3 size: 13 residues. From germline, CDR1 is MNHEY and CDR2 SVGAGI. The CDR3 DNA follows: TGTGCCAGCAGTTACTCACTAGCGCACGAGCAGTACTTC. Encoded protein: CASSYSLAHEQYF.

This clonotype was counted a few times. The genes are TRBV14 and TRBJ2-1; weak D call: TRBD2 (6 bases). The CDR3 is 15 amino acids. The germline V gene encodes CDR1 SGHDN and CDR2 FVKESK. Deletions cut 2 bases from V and 2 bases from J, with 10 bases between. CDR3 sequence: CASSQWRGTYNEQFF. The CDR3 DNA reads TGTGCCAGCAGCCAATGGCGGGGTACCTACAATGAGCAGTTCTTC.

The chain employs TRBV7-3 and TRBJ2-2; D not certain. Germline CDR1 and CDR2: SGHTA and FQGTGA. The CDR3 extends over 14 amino acids. V lost 3 bases, J lost 4 bases, and 9 bases lay in between. Here the CDR3 DNA reads TGTGCCAGCAGCTTCTCAGCGTTCACCGGGGAGCTGTTTTTT. Translated: CASSFSAFTGELFF.

This chain links TRBV7-9 with TRBJ2-1, with TRBD1 matching 10 bases. The CDR3 has 14 residues. Germline V gene lookup returns CDR1 SEHNR and CDR2 FQNEAQ (reference sequence). J was trimmed by 8 bases and V by 5 bases; bases with no gene match: 6. The CDR3 nucleotides read TGTGCCAGCAGCGGGACAGGGGAGAGCGATGAGCAGTTCTTC. Its protein product is CASSGTGESDEQFF.

This chain connects TRBV30 to TRBJ2-3; a possible D gene is TRBD1 (5 bases). V was clipped by 2 bases and J by 0 bases, with 12 bases between them. Germline loops: CDR1 GTSNPN, CDR2 SVGIG (reference sequence). CDR3 length equals 15 residues. Here the CDR3 reads CAWSIRQFSTDTQYF. DNA of the CDR3: TGTGCCTGGAGTATACGACAGTTTAGCACAGATACGCAGTATTTT.

This chain joins TRBV11-2 and TRBJ2-5, with no clear D. The V end lost 4 bases, the J end lost 4 bases, and 10 bases lay between the germline ends. The CDR3 has 13 amino acids. The V gene's germline CDR1 is SGHAT and CDR2 FQNNGV. Written as DNA, the CDR3 is TGTGCCAGCAGCTGGGCTGTAGGAGAGACCCAGTACTTC. Residues: CASSWAVGETQYF.

This chain uses TRBV20-1 with TRBJ2-5; 13 nucleotides agree with TRBD2. CDR3 size: 14 residues. Germline V lookup: CDR1 DFQATT, CDR2 SNEGSKA (reference sequence). The V and J ends lost 6 bases and 4 bases, in that order; junction bases with no gene match: 5. CDR3 amino acids: CSALLAGGPETQYF. The CDR3 DNA reads TGCAGTGCGTTACTAGCGGGGGGGCCAGAGACCCAGTACTTC.

The chain joins TRBV9 to TRBJ2-5; 9 bases are a match to TRBD1. In germline, CDR1 is SGDLS, CDR2 YYNGEE. CDR3 length: 16 amino acids. Germline trimming cut 4 bases from V and 4 bases from J; bases unmatched to any gene: 11. DNA for the CDR3: TGTGCCAGCAGCCCCACAAATACAGGGGGCCGAGAGACCCAGTACTTC. This gives the protein CASSPTNTGGRETQYF.

This clonotype was recorded many times. This chain joins TRBV6-1 and TRBJ1-6; TRBD1 agrees at 8 bases. Germline V gene lookup returns CDR1 MNHNS and CDR2 SASEGT. The CDR3 covers 14 residues. The V gene end was trimmed by 6 bases and the J gene end by 10 bases; junction bases not matched to a gene: 8. Written as DNA, the CDR3 is TGTGCCAGCAGAAGCGGACAGGGCACCTCACCCCTCCACTTT. This encodes CASRSGQGTSPLHF.

This rearrangement joins TRBV6-1 to TRBJ2-3, with a possible D match to TRBD2 (6 bases). CDR3 size: 17 residues. Germline loops: CDR1 MNHNS, CDR2 SASEGT. The ends were cut back, 5 bases at V and 1 base at J, with 19 bases in the middle. DNA for the CDR3: TGTGCCAGCAGTCGACCCCGGGACTTCCTAGGCACAGATACGCAGTATTTT. Translation gives CASSRPRDFLGTDTQYF.

The table lists this clonotype with a few counts. The chain uses TRBV11-2 and TRBJ2-5, with 8 bases identical to TRBD1. This CDR3 has 18 amino acids. Trimming at V came to 1 base and at J to 5 bases, leaving 15 bases not matched to a gene. The germline V gene has CDR1 SGHAT and CDR2 FQNNGV. The CDR3 bases are TGTGCCAGCAGCTTAGTGAGGGGGTTCCCAGGGGGCTTGGAGACCCAGTACTTC. This encodes CASSLVRGFPGGLETQYF.

The chain is built from TRBV29-1 and TRBJ2-3, with no clear D. The germline V and J ends were trimmed by 2 bases and 1 base, with 10 bases remaining between them. There are 14 residues in the CDR3. Germline V CDR1 and CDR2: SQVTM, ANQGSEA. In nucleotides, the CDR3 is TGCAGCGTTGAATCCGGGTGGGGCACAGATACGCAGTATTTT. Amino acids: CSVESGWGTDTQYF.

This clonotype was found a few times. J is TRBJ2-1 and V is TRBV3-1, with a tentative D call TRBD2 (6 bases). This CDR3 is built from 17 residues. The germline gives CDR1 LGHDT, CDR2 YNNKEL (reference sequence). The V end lost 1 base, the J end lost 1 base, and 14 bases lay between the germline ends. DNA for the CDR3: TGTGCCAGCAGCCAAGGGGTCTTTGGGGGGTCCTACAATGAGCAGTTCTTC. Translating it yields CASSQGVFGGSYNEQFF.